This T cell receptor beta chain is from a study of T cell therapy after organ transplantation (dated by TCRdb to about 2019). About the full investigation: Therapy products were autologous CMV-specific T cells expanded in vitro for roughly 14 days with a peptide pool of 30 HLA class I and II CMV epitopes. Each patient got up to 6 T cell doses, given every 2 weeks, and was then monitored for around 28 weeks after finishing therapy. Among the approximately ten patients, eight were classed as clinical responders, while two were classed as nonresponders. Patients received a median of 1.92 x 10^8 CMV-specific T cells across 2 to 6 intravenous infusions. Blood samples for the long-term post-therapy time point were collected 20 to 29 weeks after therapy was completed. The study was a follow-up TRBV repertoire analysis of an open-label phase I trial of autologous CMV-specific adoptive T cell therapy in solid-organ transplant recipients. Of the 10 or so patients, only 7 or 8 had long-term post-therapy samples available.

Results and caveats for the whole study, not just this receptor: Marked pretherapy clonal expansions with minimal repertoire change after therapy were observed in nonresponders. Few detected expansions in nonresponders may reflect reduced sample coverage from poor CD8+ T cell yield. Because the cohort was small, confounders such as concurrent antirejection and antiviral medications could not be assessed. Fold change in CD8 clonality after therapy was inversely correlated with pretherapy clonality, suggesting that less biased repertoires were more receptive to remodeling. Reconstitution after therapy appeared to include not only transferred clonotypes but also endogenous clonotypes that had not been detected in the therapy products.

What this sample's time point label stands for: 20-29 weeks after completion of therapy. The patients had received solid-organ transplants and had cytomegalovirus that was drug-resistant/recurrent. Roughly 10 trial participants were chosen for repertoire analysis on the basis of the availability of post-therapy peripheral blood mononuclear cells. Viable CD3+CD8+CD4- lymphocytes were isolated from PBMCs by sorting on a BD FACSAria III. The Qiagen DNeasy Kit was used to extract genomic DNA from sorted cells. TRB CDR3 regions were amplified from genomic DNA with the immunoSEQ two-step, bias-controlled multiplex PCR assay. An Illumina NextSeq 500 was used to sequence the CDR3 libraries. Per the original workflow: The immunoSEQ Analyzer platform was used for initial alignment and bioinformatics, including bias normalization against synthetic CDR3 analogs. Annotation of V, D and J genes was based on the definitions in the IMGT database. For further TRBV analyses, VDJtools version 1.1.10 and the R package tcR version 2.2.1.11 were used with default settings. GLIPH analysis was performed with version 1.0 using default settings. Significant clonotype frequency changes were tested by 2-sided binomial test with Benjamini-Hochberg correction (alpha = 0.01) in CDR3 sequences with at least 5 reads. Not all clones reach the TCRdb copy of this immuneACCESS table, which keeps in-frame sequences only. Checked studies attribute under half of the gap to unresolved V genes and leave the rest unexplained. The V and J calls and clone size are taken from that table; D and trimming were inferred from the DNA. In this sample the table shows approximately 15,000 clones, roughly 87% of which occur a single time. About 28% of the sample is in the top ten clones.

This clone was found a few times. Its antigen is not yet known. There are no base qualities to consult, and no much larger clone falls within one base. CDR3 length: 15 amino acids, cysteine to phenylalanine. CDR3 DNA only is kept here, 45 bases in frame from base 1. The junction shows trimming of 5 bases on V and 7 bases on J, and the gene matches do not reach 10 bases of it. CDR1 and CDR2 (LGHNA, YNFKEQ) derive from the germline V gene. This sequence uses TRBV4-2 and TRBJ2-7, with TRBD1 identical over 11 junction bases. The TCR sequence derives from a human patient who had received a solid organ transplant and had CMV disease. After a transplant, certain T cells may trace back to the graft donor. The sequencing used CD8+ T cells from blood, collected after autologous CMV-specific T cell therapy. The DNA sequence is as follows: TGTGCCAGCAGCTTGGGGGGACAGGGGGTTTTTGAGCAGTACTTC. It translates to CASSLGGQGVFEQYF.